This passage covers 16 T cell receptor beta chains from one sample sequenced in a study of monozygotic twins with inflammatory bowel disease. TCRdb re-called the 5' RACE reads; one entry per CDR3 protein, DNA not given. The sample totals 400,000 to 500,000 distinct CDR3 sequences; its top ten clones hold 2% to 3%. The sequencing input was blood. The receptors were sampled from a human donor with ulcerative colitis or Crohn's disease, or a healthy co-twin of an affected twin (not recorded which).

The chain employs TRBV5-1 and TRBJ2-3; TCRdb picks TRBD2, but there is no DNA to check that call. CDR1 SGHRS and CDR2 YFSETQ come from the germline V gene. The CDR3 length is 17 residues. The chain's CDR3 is CASSPQRGGDVADTQYF.

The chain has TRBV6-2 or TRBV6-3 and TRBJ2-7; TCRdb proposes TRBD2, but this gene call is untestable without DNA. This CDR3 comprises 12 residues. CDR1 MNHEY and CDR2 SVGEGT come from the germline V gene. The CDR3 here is CASTGLSYEQYF.

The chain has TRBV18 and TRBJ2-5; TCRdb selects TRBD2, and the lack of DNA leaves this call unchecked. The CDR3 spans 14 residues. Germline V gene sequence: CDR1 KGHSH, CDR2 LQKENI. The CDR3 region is CASSRGNSLETQYF.

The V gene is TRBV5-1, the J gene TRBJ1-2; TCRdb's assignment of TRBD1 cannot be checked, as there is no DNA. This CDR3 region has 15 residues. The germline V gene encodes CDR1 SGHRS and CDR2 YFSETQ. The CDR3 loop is CASSLAGRVTYGYTF.

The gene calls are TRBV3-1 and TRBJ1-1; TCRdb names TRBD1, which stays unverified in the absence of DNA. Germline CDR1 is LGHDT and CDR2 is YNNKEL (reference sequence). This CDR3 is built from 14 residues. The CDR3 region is CASSLRTANTEAFF.

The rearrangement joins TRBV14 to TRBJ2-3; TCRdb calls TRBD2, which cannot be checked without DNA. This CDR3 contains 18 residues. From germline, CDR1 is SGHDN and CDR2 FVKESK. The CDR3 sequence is CASSQVTASGRVEDTQYF. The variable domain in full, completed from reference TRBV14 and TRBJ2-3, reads EAGVTQFPSHSVIEKGQTVTLRCDPISGHDNLYWYRRVMGKEIKFLLHFVKESKQDESGMPNNRFLAERTGGTYSTLKVQPAELEDSGVYFCASSQVTASGRVEDTQYFGPGTRLTVL.

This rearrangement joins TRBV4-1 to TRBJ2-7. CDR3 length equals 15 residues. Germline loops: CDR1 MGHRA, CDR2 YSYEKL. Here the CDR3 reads CASSQVLDSSYEQYF.

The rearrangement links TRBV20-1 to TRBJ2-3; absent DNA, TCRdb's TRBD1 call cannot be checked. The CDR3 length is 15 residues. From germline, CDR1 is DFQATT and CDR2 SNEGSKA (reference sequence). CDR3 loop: CSANRRARSTDTQYF.

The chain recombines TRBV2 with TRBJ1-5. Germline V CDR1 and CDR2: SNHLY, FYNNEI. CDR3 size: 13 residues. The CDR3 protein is CASDLGEYQPQHF.

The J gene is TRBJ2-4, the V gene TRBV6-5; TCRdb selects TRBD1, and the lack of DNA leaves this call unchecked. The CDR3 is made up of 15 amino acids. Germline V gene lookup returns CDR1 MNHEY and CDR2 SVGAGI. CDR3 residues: CASSYTGRAKNIQYF.

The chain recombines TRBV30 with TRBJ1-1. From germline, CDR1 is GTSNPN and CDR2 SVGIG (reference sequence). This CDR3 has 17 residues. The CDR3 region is CAWRTGRIFGRDTEAFF.

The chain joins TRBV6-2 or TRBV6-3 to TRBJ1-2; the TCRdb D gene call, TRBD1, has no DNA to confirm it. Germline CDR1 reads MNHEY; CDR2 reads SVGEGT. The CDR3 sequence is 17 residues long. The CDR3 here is CASSSLLHLGTVYGYTF.

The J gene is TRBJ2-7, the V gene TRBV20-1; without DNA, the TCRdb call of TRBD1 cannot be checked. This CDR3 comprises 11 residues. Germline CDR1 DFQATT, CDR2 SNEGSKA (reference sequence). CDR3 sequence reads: CSVRAGGEQYF.

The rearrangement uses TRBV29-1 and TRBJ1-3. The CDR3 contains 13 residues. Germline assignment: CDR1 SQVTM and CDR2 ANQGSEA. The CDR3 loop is CSASRDLGNTIYF. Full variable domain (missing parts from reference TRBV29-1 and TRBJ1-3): SAVISQKPSRDICQRGTSLTIQCQVDSQVTMMFWYRQQPGQSLTLIATANQGSEATYESGFVIDKFPISRPNLTFSTLTVSNMSPEDSSIYLCSASRDLGNTIYFGEGSWLTVV.

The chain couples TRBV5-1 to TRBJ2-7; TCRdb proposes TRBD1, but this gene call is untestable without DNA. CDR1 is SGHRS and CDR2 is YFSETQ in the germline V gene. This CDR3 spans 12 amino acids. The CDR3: CASSPPVGEQYF.

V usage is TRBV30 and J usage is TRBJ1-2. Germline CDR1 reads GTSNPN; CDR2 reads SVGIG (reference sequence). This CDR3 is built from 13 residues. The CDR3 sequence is CAWSVSRDHGYTF.